The 5 T cell receptor beta chains listed next were all sequenced from one sample in a study of shared clonotypes between healthy human individuals. Data came from immunoSEQ multiplex PCR; TCRdb stores just in-frame clones and leaves some out. This sample yields about 1 million clones, of which around 76% are seen a single time; 1.4% to 1.5% belongs to the top ten. The sample taken for sequencing was memory CD4+ T cells sorted from blood. As for subset: CD45RA-negative fraction. The receptors stem from a man aged 18 to 29 in good health.

This chain connects TRBV19 to TRBJ1-2; tentative D call: TRBD1 (6 bases). V lost 8 bases to trimming and J lost 8 bases, with 21 bases between them. The CDR3 extends over 14 amino acids. Per the germline V gene, CDR1 is LNHDA and CDR2 is SQIVND (reference sequence). The CDR3 loop is CASGTDSASGGYTF. The CDR3 DNA reads as TGTGCCAGTGGGACGGACAGCGCGTCGGGCGGCTACACCTTC.

This clone was counted a single time. The genes are TRBV5-4 and TRBJ1-1; 9 bases align to TRBD1. This CDR3 is 16 amino acids long. J was trimmed by 2 bases and V by 2 bases; bases with no gene match: 7. In germline, CDR1 is SGHNT, CDR2 YYREEE (reference sequence). The CDR3 DNA is TGTGCCAGCAGCTTAGGGGACAGGGAGCTAAACACTGAAGCTTTCTTT. Its protein product is CASSLGDRELNTEAFF.

The chain joins TRBV6-5 to TRBJ1-2; a weak D match, TRBD1 (5 bases). CDR1 and CDR2 from the germline V gene are MNHEY and SVGAGI. The CDR3 spans 14 residues. Trimming took 6 bases from V and 4 from J, leaving 15 bases between them. The CDR3 DNA reads TGTGCCAGCAGAGATCGCAGGGAAATCTATGGCTACACCTTC. It translates to CASRDRREIYGYTF.

This rearrangement joins TRBV1 to TRBJ2-7; TRBD2 was called by the table and not checked on the DNA. TRBV1 is annotated as a pseudogene. This CDR3 is built from 16 residues. The CDR3 DNA sequence: TGCACCAGCAGCCAATGCCTAGCGGGGGGGTCCTACGAGCAGTACTTC. The encoded protein is CTSSQCLAGGSYEQYF.

As for this clone: This CDR3 is also generated by other DNA sequences in the sample. The gene calls are TRBV11-2 and TRBJ2-1; possibly TRBD2 for D (5 bases). The CDR3 covers 15 residues. Trimming took 0 bases from V and 0 from J, leaving 6 bases between them. Germline-derived CDR1 and CDR2 are SGHAT and FQNNGV. The DNA for the CDR3 is TGTGCCAGCAGCTTAGATCGGGGCTCCTACAATGAGCAGTTCTTC. Its protein product is CASSLDRGSYNEQFF.